Below, one TCR beta chain is given with its context. Its antigen is undetermined. This CDR3 has 13 amino acids. CDR1 is MNHEY and CDR2 is SVGAGI in the germline V gene. Germline trimming cut 5 bases from V and 8 bases from J; bases unmatched to any gene: 7. The data belong to a study of blood T cells in healthy people across ages. Overall study findings and caveats: Getting older went along with TCR beta diversity per million T cells dropping roughly linearly. With unsorted PBMCs, a conclusive comparison of naive versus antigen-experienced cells was not possible.

A second 7 to 11 cycle PCR used barcoded and J-beta primers. TCRdb re-derived calls from the 5' RACE reads in MiXCR, one entry per CDR3 protein. The table lists about 720,000 distinct CDR3 sequences, about 24% of them singletons. The TCR was taken from a man between 65 and 85 years old in good health. The chain links TRBV6-5 to TRBJ2-7, with 9 positions matching TRBD1. Sequencing was done on a sample of blood. CDR3: CASSGGTGLKQYF. In DNA form, the CDR3 reads TGTGCCAGCAGTGGCGGGACAGGGTTAAAGCAGTACTTC.